This T cell receptor (beta chain) originates from a study of T cell repertoires in cytomegalovirus infection. Study information: Recently described HLA-C-restricted plus well-studied HLA-B-restricted CMV epitopes were used.

The CDR3 extends over 14 amino acids. V lost 4 bases and J 4 bases, leaving 8 bases between the germline ends. Per germline, CDR1 SGHDN and CDR2 FVKESK. Comments on this clonotype: Its antigen is undetermined.

TCRdb reprocessed the reads with MiXCR, giving one entry per CDR3 protein. The data contain 230,000 or so distinct CDR3 sequences, about 40% of them singletons. Sequencing used CD8+ T cells from cultured PBMCs, obtained from culture after CMV antigen stimulation. The sequence came from a human donor in good health (CMV status not recorded). Some clones in this sample may be carry-over from other donors' samples. The chain is built from TRBV14 and TRBJ2-6, with D hard to call. This chain's CDR3 is CASSPRAGANVLTF. In nucleotides, the CDR3 is TGTGCCAGCAGCCCCCGGGCGGGGGCCAACGTCCTGACTTTC.